The rows below give T cell receptor beta chains drawn from one sample of a study of control samples from healthy donors and cancer patients. The data were produced by immunoSEQ multiplex PCR, yet TCRdb's version contains in-frame clones alone and is incomplete. The sample has approximately 150,000 clones, roughly nine tenths seen once. What was sequenced was blood. These TCRs come from a man between 25 and 39 years old in good health. Both conserved end residues are part of each CDR3. The D gene is left open where the match is weak. Not all rows give a size; the values are once, few, many and, for expanded clones, a class.

v_call	clone_size	j_call	d_call	cdr3_aa	cdr3_nt
TRBV12-5	once	TRBJ2-3	.	CASGFRWVGTDTQYF	TGTGCTAGTGGTTTTAGGTGGGTCGGCACAGATACGCAGTATTTT
TRBV19	.	TRBJ1-2	TRBD1	CASSTPAGDRIAYGYTF	TGTGCCAGTAGTACCCCGGCGGGGGACAGGATCGCCTATGGCTACACCTTC
TRBV19	.	TRBJ1-4	.	CASRSPGGQEKLFF	TGTGCCAGTAGGTCCCCGGGGGGCCAAGAAAAACTGTTTTTT
TRBV6-2/TRBV6-3	few	TRBJ2-5	TRBD2	CASSQRTGGETQYF	TGTGCCAGCAGCCAACGGACGGGGGGGGAGACCCAGTACTTC
TRBV14	.	TRBJ1-2	.	CASSQGATYGYTF	TGTGCCAGCAGCCAGGGGGCAACCTATGGCTACACCTTC
TRBV5-5	.	TRBJ2-7	TRBD2	CASSLITGGPHEQYF	TGTGCCAGCAGCTTGATCACGGGGGGGCCCCACGAGCAGTACTTC
TRBV18	.	TRBJ2-6	TRBD1	CASSLAATGHSGANVLTF	TGTGCCAGCTCACTCGCCGCGACAGGGCACTCTGGGGCCAACGTCCTGACTTTC
TRBV20-1	.	TRBJ2-7	.	CSASQGYIYEQYF	TGCAGTGCTAGTCAAGGGTACATTTACGAGCAGTACTTC
TRBV6-6	.	TRBJ1-5	.	CASSYSTASNQPQHF	TGTGCCAGCAGTTACTCGACGGCTAGCAATCAGCCCCAGCATTTT
TRBV6-5	.	TRBJ1-3	TRBD1	CASSPTGLSGNTIYF	TGTGCCAGCAGTCCGACAGGGTTATCTGGAAACACCATATATTTT
TRBV29-1	.	TRBJ2-1	TRBD2	CSVLGTSDSYNEQFF	TGCAGCGTACTCGGGACTAGCGACTCCTACAATGAGCAGTTCTTC
TRBV6-6	.	TRBJ2-3	TRBD2	CASSVAGDTDTQYF	TGTGCCAGCAGCGTAGCGGGAGACACAGATACGCAGTATTTT
TRBV5-1	.	TRBJ2-1	TRBD1	CASSLTRDSGRNEQFF	TGCGCCAGCAGCTTAACCCGGGACAGTGGACGGAATGAGCAGTTCTTC
TRBV20-1	.	TRBJ1-2	.	CSASLDYGYTF	TGCAGTGCTTCCCTGGACTATGGCTACACCTTC
TRBV11-2	.	TRBJ2-5	TRBD2	CASSLEGTSHGTQYF	TGTGCCAGCAGCTTAGAAGGGACTAGTCACGGGACCCAGTACTTC
TRBV6-1	.	TRBJ2-5	.	CASSERAGSATQYF	TGTGCCAGCAGTGAACGGGCGGGGTCGGCGACCCAGTACTTC
TRBV6-2/TRBV6-3	.	TRBJ2-3	.	CASSYSYTQYF	TGTGCCAGCAGTTACTCGTATACGCAGTATTTT
TRBV5-4	.	TRBJ2-7	TRBD1	CASSGGDRGRYEQYF	TGTGCCAGCAGCGGGGGGGACAGGGGGAGGTACGAGCAGTACTTC
TRBV27	.	TRBJ1-5	TRBD1	CASSLNPGTDIQPQHF	TGTGCCAGCAGTTTAAACCCTGGGACAGACATTCAGCCCCAGCATTTT
TRBV4-2	.	TRBJ2-7	.	CASSQEAGTSYEQYF	TGTGCCAGCAGCCAAGAGGCCGGTACCTCATACGAGCAGTACTTC
TRBV4-1	.	TRBJ1-1	.	CASSQETGAEAFF	TGCGCCAGCAGCCAAGAAACGGGCGCGGAAGCTTTCTTT
TRBV7-2	.	TRBJ1-4	.	CASSPPPSSAANEKLFF	TGTGCCAGCAGCCCTCCGCCCTCCTCAGCGGCTAATGAAAAACTGTTTTTT
TRBV7-6	.	TRBJ2-1	TRBD1	CASSLAGTGWNEQFF	TGTGCCAGCAGCTTAGCTGGGACAGGGTGGAATGAGCAGTTCTTC
TRBV11-2	.	TRBJ1-3	TRBD1	CASSLGAGGSGNTIYF	TGTGCCAGCAGCTTGGGTGCAGGGGGCTCAGGAAACACCATATATTTT
TRBV18	.	TRBJ2-7	.	CASSGSGNSYEQYF	TGTGCCAGCTCAGGCTCCGGGAACTCCTACGAGCAGTACTTC
TRBV12-3/TRBV12-4	.	TRBJ2-1	.	CASSISRRDEQFF	TGTGCCAGCAGTATCTCGCGCAGGGACGAGCAGTTCTTC
TRBV30	few	TRBJ1-5	.	CAWSRGNSNQPQHF	TGTGCCTGGAGCAGGGGAAATAGCAATCAGCCCCAGCATTTT
TRBV10-3	few	TRBJ2-2	TRBD1	CAISEWQGESGELFF	TGTGCCATCAGTGAGTGGCAGGGGGAGTCCGGGGAGCTGTTTTTT
TRBV24-1	.	TRBJ2-3	TRBD2	CATSVSGGGYSTDTQYF	TGTGCCACCAGTGTTAGCGGGGGGGGTTATAGCACAGATACGCAGTATTTT
TRBV6-5	.	TRBJ1-1	.	CASALTRGNTEAFF	TGTGCCAGCGCCCTTACTCGTGGGAACACTGAAGCTTTCTTT
TRBV5-1	.	TRBJ2-7	.	CASSLGGIGRGPSYEQYF	TGCGCCAGCAGCTTGGGGGGTATTGGTCGCGGACCATCCTACGAGCAGTACTTC
TRBV5-8	.	TRBJ1-1	.	CASSLGGGMENTEAFF	TGTGCCAGCAGCTTGGGAGGGGGGATGGAGAACACTGAAGCTTTCTTT
TRBV7-2	few	TRBJ1-6	TRBD1	CASSLATGGRSPLHF	TGTGCCAGCAGCTTAGCCACAGGGGGTCGTTCACCCCTCCACTTT
TRBV9	.	TRBJ1-3	.	CASSVDSGNTIYF	TGTGCCAGCAGCGTAGACTCTGGAAACACCATATATTTT
TRBV2	.	TRBJ2-5	TRBD1	CASNRGQWDETQYF	TGTGCCAGCAATCGGGGACAGTGGGACGAGACCCAGTACTTC
TRBV27	.	TRBJ1-5	.	CASSFLGDRNQPQHF	TGTGCCAGCAGTTTTCTCGGCGATCGGAATCAGCCCCAGCATTTT
TRBV21-1	.	TRBJ2-5	.	CASSGGRGLETQYF	TGTGCCAGCAGCGGGGGCAGGGGGTTAGAGACCCAGTACTTC
TRBV27	.	TRBJ2-7	TRBD1	CASSLSGGIYEQYF	TGTGCCAGCAGTTTATCAGGGGGCATCTACGAGCAGTACTTC
TRBV5-4	.	TRBJ2-6	TRBD1	CASNPTGAHGANVLTF	TGTGCCAGCAACCCGACAGGGGCACATGGGGCCAACGTCCTGACTTTC